Listed below are T cell receptor beta chains from one sample, sequenced in a study of shared T cell receptors in the human thymus. The method was immunoSEQ multiplex PCR; TCRdb's version includes in-frame clones alone and lacks a portion of them. The table includes under 850,000 clones, roughly 90% detected once. The same data also went into a second study, on human thymus T cells.

Sequenced material: thymocytes. The source of these receptors is a boy under two years old with a congenital heart defect. The CDR3 runs from the conserved cysteine through the conserved F or W. A D gene is named only where the DNA matches it firmly.

d_gene: TRBD2; v_gene: TRBV5-1; j_gene: TRBJ2-5; CDR3aa: CASSLEFGVAGQETQYF
d_gene: TRBD2; v_gene: TRBV7-8; j_gene: TRBJ2-1; CDR3aa: CASSLGLAGGREDNEQFF
d_gene: -; v_gene: TRBV6-1; j_gene: TRBJ2-2; CDR3aa: CASSLGEGTGELFF
d_gene: TRBD1; v_gene: TRBV5-4; j_gene: TRBJ2-5; CDR3aa: CASSRDRPQETQYF
d_gene: TRBD2; v_gene: TRBV14; j_gene: TRBJ2-1; CDR3aa: CASSQDGLAGGPGYEQFF
d_gene: TRBD2; v_gene: TRBV4-3; j_gene: TRBJ2-6; CDR3aa: CASSQVGRGANVLTF
d_gene: -; v_gene: TRBV27; j_gene: TRBJ1-5; CDR3aa: CASSPTGWEQPQHF
d_gene: -; v_gene: TRBV4-3; j_gene: TRBJ2-1; CDR3aa: CASSATVQRYYNEQFF
d_gene: TRBD1; v_gene: TRBV28; j_gene: TRBJ2-2; CDR3aa: CASSFPGQHTGELFF
d_gene: -; v_gene: TRBV28; j_gene: TRBJ1-4; CDR3aa: CASSIDRRINEKLFF
d_gene: TRBD2; v_gene: TRBV18; j_gene: TRBJ2-3; CDR3aa: CASSLARREGTDTQYF
d_gene: TRBD1; v_gene: TRBV28; j_gene: TRBJ2-5; CDR3aa: CASRLQGGETQYF
d_gene: TRBD1; v_gene: TRBV19; j_gene: TRBJ2-3; CDR3aa: CASSTPPDRGSRNTQYF
d_gene: -; v_gene: TRBV9; j_gene: TRBJ1-2; CDR3aa: CASSVDSGMSYTF
d_gene: -; v_gene: TRBV5-5; j_gene: TRBJ2-7; CDR3aa: CASSPSSYEQYF
d_gene: -; v_gene: TRBV6-1; j_gene: TRBJ1-5; CDR3aa: CASSEMATVRHF